Below are 28 T cell receptor beta chains sequenced from a single sample in a study of T-cell reconstitution after alpha-beta-depleted transplantation in children. A TCRbeta library incorporating unique molecular identifiers was prepared. TCRdb reprocessed the PCR reads via MiXCR and lists one record per CDR3 protein. In the table there are some 840,000 distinct CDR3 sequences, roughly 15% of which are singletons. Sample: PBMCs, mostly from graft donor cells, taken 360 days after TCRalphabeta/CD19-depleted stem cell transplant. The receptors come from a male patient younger than 18 who had a stem cell transplant for acute lymphoblastic leukemia, so the T cells may come from the graft donor.

This clonotype was seen a handful of times. The rearrangement links TRBV10-3 to TRBJ2-7, with 14 positions matching TRBD2. Germline V gene data show CDR1 as ENHRY and CDR2 as SYGVKD. This CDR3 region has 14 residues. V dropped 11 bases and J dropped 4; count of bases not matched to a gene: 7. The CDR3 sequence is CAVKRTSGRYEQYF. The CDR3, as DNA: TGTGCCGTCAAAAGGACTAGCGGGAGGTACGAGCAGTACTTC.

V usage is TRBV4-1 and J usage is TRBJ2-2; possible D gene TRBD1, 6 bases. This CDR3 is built from 18 residues. Germline lookup yields CDR1 MGHRA and CDR2 YSYEKL. V was trimmed by 3 bases and J by 1 base, leaving 18 bases between them. The CDR3 DNA reads TGCGCCAGCAGCCACTTTCTACAGGGTACCATGAACACCGGGGAGCTGTTTTTT. The encoded protein is CASSHFLQGTMNTGELFF.

The chain couples TRBV5-6 to TRBJ2-3; no reliable D call. The CDR3 totals 19 residues. The V end lost 1 base, the J end lost 1 base, and 22 bases lay between the germline ends. Per the germline V gene, CDR1 is SGHDT and CDR2 is YYEEEE. The CDR3 is CASSLILSGTHPGTDTQYF. The CDR3 DNA sequence: TGTGCCAGCAGCTTGATTCTGAGTGGCACTCACCCTGGCACAGATACGCAGTATTTT.

A few counts support this clonotype. CDR3 coding DNA: TGTGCCAGCAGCGAGGGGACAGGGGAAGCTTTCTTT. This translates into CASSEGTGEAFF. The genes are TRBV9 and TRBJ1-1; 9 bases align to TRBD1. The CDR3 covers 12 residues. The trim removed 3 bases at V and 8 bases at J, leaving 2 bases unmatched. The germline V gene encodes CDR1 SGDLS and CDR2 YYNGEE.

The sample holds many counts of this clonotype. The chain is built from TRBV13 and TRBJ2-1; no clear D gene. CDR3 length equals 13 residues. V was clipped by 0 bases and J by 7 bases, with 7 bases between them. Per the germline V gene, CDR1 is PRHDT and CDR2 is FYEKMQ (reference sequence). CDR3 amino acids: CASSLGHGNEQFF. The CDR3, as DNA: TGTGCCAGCAGCTTAGGCCATGGGAATGAGCAGTTCTTC.

This clonotype was seen more than once but under ten times. The chain recombines TRBV20-1 with TRBJ2-7, with 7 bases aligning to TRBD2. This CDR3 is built from 13 residues. Germline CDR1 is DFQATT and CDR2 is SNEGSKA (reference sequence). Losses at the gene ends were 5 bases for V and 4 bases for J; bases not matched to a gene: 8. The CDR3 region is CSAVTSAQYEQYF. The DNA for the CDR3 is TGCAGTGCTGTCACTAGCGCCCAGTACGAGCAGTACTTC.

The chain links TRBV13 to TRBJ2-5; 8 nucleotides match TRBD1. Germline CDR1 and CDR2: PRHDT and FYEKMQ (reference sequence). The CDR3 length is 14 residues. Trimming at V came to 5 bases and at J to 2 bases, leaving 4 bases not matched to a gene. Written as DNA, the CDR3 is TGTGCCAGCAGCCGGGACAGGATTCAAGAGACCCAGTACTTC. It is translated as CASSRDRIQETQYF.

This clonotype was seen only a few times. The V call is TRBV18, the J call TRBJ1-4; TRBD1 matches 9 bases. Germline CDR1 and CDR2: KGHSH and LQKENI. CDR3 length equals 12 residues. Trimming cost V 3 bases and J 10 bases; bases outside gene matches: 0. Written as DNA, the CDR3 is TGTGCCAGCTCACCGGACAGGGGAAAACTGTTTTTT. It translates to CASSPDRGKLFF.

The chain employs TRBV11-2 and TRBJ2-5; 9 nucleotides agree with TRBD2. The germline V gene has CDR1 SGHAT and CDR2 FQNNGV. With V trimmed by 0 bases and J by 7 bases, 6 bases remained unmatched. The CDR3 is 15 residues long. The CDR3, as DNA: TGTGCCAGCAGCTTAGAGGGCGGGAGGGCCCCGACCCAGTACTTC. It specifies CASSLEGGRAPTQYF.

This clonotype was seen only a few times. The genes are TRBV24-1 and TRBJ2-3; 9 nucleotides agree with TRBD2. Unmatched junction bases numbered 6, after V lost 4 bases and J lost 5 bases. The germline V gene has CDR1 KGHDR and CDR2 SFDVKD. This CDR3 has 15 amino acids. The CDR3 reads CATSDHSGRVDTQYF. The CDR3 bases are TGTGCCACCAGTGACCATAGCGGGAGAGTAGATACGCAGTATTTT.

This sequence joins TRBV7-9 and TRBJ2-3; D is uncertain. The CDR3 covers 17 residues. Trimming stripped 5 bases from V and 0 bases from J, with 18 bases between. CDR1 is SEHNR and CDR2 is FQNEAQ in the germline V gene (reference sequence). CDR3 sequence: CASSLRNAVHSTDTQYF. CDR3 DNA: TGTGCCAGCAGCCTCCGAAATGCGGTCCATAGCACAGATACGCAGTATTTT.

The sample holds a few counts of this clonotype. The chain employs TRBV9 and TRBJ2-7; D gene ambiguous. Germline V gene data show CDR1 as SGDLS and CDR2 as YYNGEE. The CDR3 covers 13 residues. Trimming left V 3 bases short and J 5 bases short, with 12 bases between. The CDR3 here is CASSGDMVDEQYF. DNA for the CDR3: TGTGCCAGCAGCGGGGATATGGTGGACGAGCAGTACTTC.

This clonotype showed up just a few times. The rearrangement uses TRBV12-3 or TRBV12-4 and TRBJ1-1; D ambiguous. The length of the CDR3 is 14 residues. V shed 7 bases and J shed 0 bases, with 12 bases lying between them. The chain's CDR3 is CASTTQELNTEAFF. DNA of the CDR3: TGTGCCAGCACCACTCAGGAGTTGAACACTGAAGCTTTCTTT.

This clonotype was observed a few times. The V and J genes are TRBV5-1 and TRBJ2-7, with D possibly TRBD2 on 5 matching bases. The CDR3 totals 17 residues. Between the trimmed V and J ends, which lost 4 bases and 4 bases, there was a span of 24 bases. Germline V CDR1 and CDR2: SGHRS, YFSETQ. CDR3 coding DNA: TGCGCCAGCAGCCCGGCGGTGGAGGCCGGTGCCTCTTACGAGCAGTACTTC. Translating gives CASSPAVEAGASYEQYF.

The chain uses TRBV5-1 and TRBJ1-1, with D possibly TRBD1 on 6 matching bases. The length of the CDR3 is 16 residues. V was cut by 4 bases and J by 1 base, with 17 bases left in between. The germline gives CDR1 SGHRS, CDR2 YFSETQ. The CDR3 here is CASSPRQELPNTEAFF. CDR3 sequence (DNA): TGCGCCAGCAGCCCCCGACAGGAACTGCCGAACACTGAAGCTTTCTTT.

The chain uses TRBV6-5 and TRBJ1-1, with no clear D. The CDR3 length is 15 residues. The germline V gene encodes CDR1 MNHEY and CDR2 SVGAGI. Trimming pared 0 bases from V and 6 bases from J, leaving 14 bases between. CDR3 nucleotide sequence: TGTGCCAGCAGTTACTCGTCGGGGAAACAAGCTGAAGCTTTCTTT. This sequence encodes CASSYSSGKQAEAFF.

The chain carries TRBV21-1 and TRBJ2-5; the table names TRBD1, a call not compared with the DNA. TRBV21-1 is marked as a pseudogene. CDR3 length equals 20 residues. The CDR3 sequence: CASSKPYELLGTGGRETQYF. CDR3 nucleotide sequence: TGTGCCAGCAGCAAACCTTACGAACTTCTCGGAACAGGGGGCAGGGAGACCCAGTACTTC.

The V gene is TRBV11-2, the J gene TRBJ1-5; possible D gene TRBD1, 6 bases. Looked up from germline, CDR1 is SGHAT and CDR2 is FQNNGV. Trimming shortened V by 5 bases and J by 1 base, and 18 bases separated the two germline ends. There are 17 residues in the CDR3. CDR3 bases: TGTGCCAGCAGCCGCGGTGAGATTACAGGGAGCAATCAGCCCCAGCATTTT. Encoded protein: CASSRGEITGSNQPQHF.

The rearrangement joins TRBV27 to TRBJ1-1, with D unclear. V lost 6 bases to trimming and J lost 1 base, with 12 bases between them. The CDR3 has 14 amino acids. The germline CDR1 and CDR2 sequences are MNHEY and SMNVEV (reference sequence). The CDR3 DNA reads as TGTGCCAGCAGGTCGAGGGTTGGGAACACTGAAGCTTTCTTT. Translated, it gives CASRSRVGNTEAFF.

The chain employs TRBV7-9 and TRBJ1-2; D possibly corresponds to TRBD1 (5 bases). CDR1 and CDR2 from the germline V gene are SEHNR and FQNEAQ (reference sequence). The CDR3 runs to 15 residues. V shed 4 bases and J shed 7 bases, with 19 bases lying between them. CDR3 nucleotides: TGTGCCAGCAGCTCGGACCCGGGACGGCACTCTGGCTACACCTTC. Protein sequence: CASSSDPGRHSGYTF.

This clonotype was picked up a small number of times. V and J are TRBV7-8 and TRBJ2-7; 9 bases line up with TRBD1. Germline CDR1 reads SGHVS; CDR2 reads FQNEAQ. The CDR3 contains 16 residues. V was pared by 1 base and J by 3 bases, with 7 bases of the junction left unmatched. The CDR3 nucleotides are TGTGCCAGCAGCTTAGGGACAGGGGATCACTACTACGAGCAGTACTTC. It codes for CASSLGTGDHYYEQYF.

This clonotype was counted only a few times. The chain links TRBV5-1 to TRBJ2-3; 11 bases match TRBD1. Trimming at V came to 4 bases and at J to 4 bases, leaving 11 bases not matched to a gene. Germline V gives CDR1 SGHRS, CDR2 YFSETQ. CDR3 length: 17 amino acids. CDR3 residues: CASSRTGGALDSDTQYF. The DNA for the CDR3 is TGCGCCAGCAGCCGGACAGGGGGCGCCTTGGACTCAGATACGCAGTATTTT.

The gene calls are TRBV2 and TRBJ2-3; the D is unclear. Germline assignment: CDR1 SNHLY and CDR2 FYNNEI. The CDR3 sequence is 15 residues long. The V gene lost 7 bases and the J gene lost 2 bases, with 16 bases spanning the gap. CDR3 region: CASKSRNFHTDTQYF. The CDR3 region has the DNA TGTGCCAGCAAGTCCAGAAATTTCCACACAGATACGCAGTATTTT.

There are many counts of this clonotype. The DNA for the CDR3 is TGTGCCAGCCGCGGCAGGGGGCCCGGGGAGCTGTTTTTT. Translation: CASRGRGPGELFF. The chain couples TRBV6-5 to TRBJ2-2; 8 bases map to TRBD1. J lost 6 bases, V lost 8 bases, and 5 bases had no gene match. The CDR3 runs to 13 residues. Germline CDR1 and CDR2: MNHEY and SVGAGI.

This chain uses TRBV27 with TRBJ1-5; D gene unclear. The CDR3 totals 14 residues. CDR1 MNHEY and CDR2 SMNVEV come from the germline V gene (reference sequence). Trimming removed 6 bases at V and 4 bases at J, with 13 bases between. The CDR3 loop reads CASSHPAGNQPQHF. The CDR3 DNA is TGTGCCAGCAGCCACCCGGCGGGAAATCAGCCCCAGCATTTT.

This clonotype was found a few times. V and J are TRBV7-2 and TRBJ2-3, with 10 bases lining up with TRBD2. Germline V lookup: CDR1 SGHTA, CDR2 FQGNSA. The CDR3 sequence is 16 residues long. The V and J ends lost 1 base and 6 bases, in that order; junction bases with no gene match: 7. The CDR3, as DNA: TGTGCCAGCAGCTTAGTGGCTAGCGGGGGAAGGGATACGCAGTATTTT. This encodes CASSLVASGGRDTQYF.

Details on this clonotype: The conserved phenylalanine or tryptophan is not found at the CDR3 terminus, so this likely reflects a read error. The chain combines TRBV12-3 or TRBV12-4 with TRBJ2-1; D perhaps matches TRBD1 (6 bases). Trimming stripped 6 bases from V and 8 bases from J, with 11 bases between. The CDR3 spans 12 residues. CDR3 in DNA: TGTGCCAGCAGCCCAGGGGCTTATGAGCAGTTCGTC. Amino acids: CASSPGAYEQFV.

This clonotype was seen repeatedly, ten times or more. The chain combines TRBV5-1 with TRBJ2-3; 11 bases are shared with TRBD2. Unmatched junction bases numbered 4, after V lost 3 bases and J lost 7 bases. This CDR3 is built from 14 residues. Germline CDR1 and CDR2: SGHRS and YFSETQ. The CDR3 bases are TGCGCCAGCAGCTCCTGGACTAGCGGGCATACGCAGTATTTT. This gives the protein CASSSWTSGHTQYF.